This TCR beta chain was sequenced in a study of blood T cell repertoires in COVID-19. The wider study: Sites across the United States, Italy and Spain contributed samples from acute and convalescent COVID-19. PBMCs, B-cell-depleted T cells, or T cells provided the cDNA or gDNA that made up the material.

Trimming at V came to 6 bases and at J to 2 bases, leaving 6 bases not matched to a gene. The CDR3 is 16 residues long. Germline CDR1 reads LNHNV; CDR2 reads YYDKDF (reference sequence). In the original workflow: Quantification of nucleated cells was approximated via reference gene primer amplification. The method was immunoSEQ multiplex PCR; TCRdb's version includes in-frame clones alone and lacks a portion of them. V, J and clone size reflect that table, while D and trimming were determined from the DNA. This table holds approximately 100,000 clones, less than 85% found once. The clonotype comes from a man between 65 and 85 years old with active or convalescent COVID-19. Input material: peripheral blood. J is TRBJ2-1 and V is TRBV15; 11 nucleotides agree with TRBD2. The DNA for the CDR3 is TGTGCCACCAGTCCGTCGGGACTAGCGGCCTACAATGAGCAGTTCTTC. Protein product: CATSPSGLAAYNEQFF.